The 29 T cell receptor beta chains listed next were all sequenced from one sample in a study of beta chain features in type 1 diabetes (dated by TCRdb to the late 2010s). Library method: the immunoSEQ multiplex PCR assay. All of the isolated RNA was reverse transcribed with the High Capacity cDNA Reverse Transcription Kit, so expressed TCRB transcripts were sequenced. TCRdb mirrors the immuneACCESS table, restricted to in-frame sequences. Some clones are absent from its copies; in checked studies, under half trace to an unresolved V gene, and the reason for the others is unknown. The sample table contains some 240,000 clones; only one count was recorded for about a tenth of them. The ten top clones hold 1% to 1.5% of the sample. The sequencing input was central memory CD4+ T cells from blood. The receptors were gathered from a man in his late teens or twenties in good health.

This clone has a handful of counts. The chain couples TRBV6-5 to TRBJ1-2; D ambiguous. Germline CDR1 and CDR2: MNHEY and SVGAGI. The CDR3 contains 11 residues. V was clipped by 5 bases and J by 8 bases, with 9 bases between them. The chain's CDR3 is CASSRSGGYTF. DNA of the CDR3: TGTGCCAGCAGTAGATCCGGAGGCTACACCTTC.

This clone turned up a few times. The CDR3 region is CASSYGVGRANVLTF. The DNA for the CDR3 is TGTGCCAGCAGTTACGGCGTAGGGAGGGCCAACGTCCTGACTTTC. The chain carries TRBV6-6 and TRBJ2-6, with D uncertain. The CDR3 totals 15 residues. Per the germline V gene, CDR1 is MNHNY and CDR2 is SVGAGI (reference sequence). V was cut by 2 bases and J by 5 bases, with 10 bases left in between.

This chain's CDR3 is CASSRLQGGADTQYF. DNA of the CDR3: TGTGCCAGCTCACGCCTTCAGGGAGGTGCGGATACGCAGTATTTT. J is TRBJ2-3 and V is TRBV18; maybe TRBD2 (6 bases). V was cut by 4 bases and J by 6 bases, with 17 bases left in between. The CDR3 is 15 amino acids. Germline CDR1 is KGHSH and CDR2 is LQKENI.

This clone was detected many times. The chain carries TRBV18 and TRBJ1-4, with 8 bases fitting TRBD1. Germline lookup yields CDR1 KGHSH and CDR2 LQKENI. The CDR3 is 15 residues long. V shed 3 bases and J 3 bases; nucleotides not matched to a gene: 3. CDR3: CASSPTGGPNEKLFF. The CDR3 coding sequence is TGTGCCAGCTCACCTACAGGGGGACCTAATGAAAAACTGTTTTTT. The whole variable domain, filled in from reference TRBV18 and TRBJ1-4, reads NAGVMQNPRHLVRRRGQEARLRCSPMKGHSHVYWYRQLPEEGLKFMVYLQKENIIDESGMPKERFSAEFPKEGPSILRIQQVVRGDSAAYFCASSPTGGPNEKLFFGSGTQLSVL.

V usage is TRBV18 and J usage is TRBJ2-7; 9 positions match TRBD1. The ends lost 6 bases at V and 6 bases at J; junction bases unmatched: 30. CDR1 and CDR2 from the germline V gene are KGHSH and LQKENI. The CDR3 totals 21 residues. The CDR3 spells CASSPQSRQGGFFAPTGEQYF. CDR3 nucleotides: TGTGCCAGCTCCCCGCAGTCGAGACAGGGGGGATTCTTTGCCCCGACTGGCGAGCAGTACTTC.

This clone was seen repeatedly, ten times or more. The J gene is TRBJ2-1, the V gene TRBV2, with TRBD1 matching over 9 bases. Trimming took 6 bases from V and 1 from J; bases not matched to a gene: 4. The CDR3 loop spans 15 amino acids. Germline lookup yields CDR1 SNHLY and CDR2 FYNNEI. CDR3 loop: CASRYDRGSYNEQFF. The CDR3 bases are TGTGCCAGCAGATACGACAGGGGGTCCTACAATGAGCAGTTCTTC. Together with reference TRBV2 and TRBJ2-1, the CDR3 gives the full variable domain: EPEVTQTPSHQVTQMGQEVILRCVPISNHLYFYWYRQILGQKVEFLVSFYNNEISEKSEIFDDQFSVERPDGSNFTLKIRSTKLEDSAMYFCASRYDRGSYNEQFFGPGTRLTVL.

This clone is medium-sized. The chain combines TRBV21-1 with TRBJ2-5; the DNA was not used to check the table's D call, TRBD2. TRBV21-1 is assigned pseudogene status. The CDR3 has 12 residues. The chain's CDR3 is CAGFSAPWPQYF. DNA for the CDR3: TGTGCCGGCTTCAGCGCCCCTTGGCCCCAGTACTTC.

This clone was detected a few times. This chain connects TRBV14 to TRBJ2-3; the D gene could be TRBD1 or TRBD2 (6 bases each). Trimming stripped 1 base from V and 2 bases from J, with 13 bases between. Germline V gene sequence: CDR1 SGHDN, CDR2 FVKESK. This CDR3 contains 16 residues. The CDR3 sequence is CASSQVGGTNTDTQYF. As DNA, the CDR3 is TGTGCCAGCAGCCAAGTTGGCGGGACAAACACAGATACGCAGTATTTT.

A few counts support this clone. The V call is TRBV9, the J call TRBJ2-1, with 9 bases that match TRBD2. Germline V gene lookup returns CDR1 SGDLS and CDR2 YYNGEE. There are 15 residues in the CDR3. With V trimmed by 0 bases and J by 5 bases, 3 bases remained unmatched. CDR3 amino acids: CASSVGPSGDNEQFF. DNA of the CDR3: TGTGCCAGCAGCGTAGGACCTAGCGGGGACAATGAGCAGTTCTTC.

V is TRBV7-6 and J is TRBJ1-1; possibly TRBD1 for D (5 bases). The ends were cut back, 7 bases at V and 3 bases at J, with 15 bases in the middle. CDR3 length equals 14 residues. Germline V gene lookup returns CDR1 SGHVS and CDR2 FNYEAQ. The DNA of the CDR3 is TGTGCCAGCAACAGACAGCCCGGGGACACTGAAGCTTTCTTT. Its translation: CASNRQPGDTEAFF.

This clone turned up a few times. This chain joins TRBV7-9 and TRBJ2-5; possible D gene TRBD1, 6 bases. V was trimmed by 6 bases and J by 5 bases, leaving 16 bases between them. CDR3 length: 14 amino acids. Per germline, CDR1 SEHNR and CDR2 FQNEAQ (reference sequence). This CDR3 reads CASRKQPGVETQYF. CDR3 nucleotide sequence: TGTGCCAGCAGGAAACAACCAGGGGTTGAGACCCAGTACTTC. The whole variable domain, remainder taken from reference TRBV7-9 and TRBJ2-5, is DTGVSQNPRHKITKRGQNVTFRCDPISEHNRLYWYRQTLGQGPEFLTYFQNEAQLEKSRLLSDRFSAERPKGSFSTLEIQRTEQGDSAMYLCASRKQPGVETQYFGPGTRLLVL.

This clone turned up a few times. CDR3 DNA: TGCAGCGCCGGCGCCAGGGCCTACAATGAGCAGTTCTTC. Encoded protein: CSAGARAYNEQFF. The chain is built from TRBV29-1 and TRBJ2-1; tentatively, D is TRBD1 (5 bases). Per germline, CDR1 SQVTM and CDR2 ANQGSEA. The CDR3 loop spans 13 amino acids. Trimming shortened V by 7 bases and J by 2 bases, and 12 bases separated the two germline ends.

This clone appeared many times. V usage is TRBV10-3 and J usage is TRBJ2-7; D remains unclear. Trimming pared 3 bases from V and 0 bases from J, leaving 12 bases between. The CDR3 is 15 amino acids. Germline assignment: CDR1 ENHRY and CDR2 SYGVKD. The CDR3 here is CAISDPQYSSYEQYF. CDR3 in DNA: TGTGCCATCAGTGACCCTCAGTATAGCTCCTACGAGCAGTACTTC.

This clone appeared a few times. The V call is TRBV12-2, the J call TRBJ2-7. TRBV12-2 counts as a pseudogene. The CDR3 spans 18 residues. DNA for the CDR3: TGTGCAAGTCGGAACAGGGCGGGGAGTGCCCGGGAGAGGCACGAGCAGTACTTC. Amino acids: CASRNRAGSARERHEQYF.

Comment on this clone: This may stem from a read error, because a much larger clone lies one nucleotide away. Other DNA sequences in this sample translate to the same CDR3. This chain connects TRBV27 to TRBJ2-5, with TRBD1 matching 9 bases. Trimming took 6 bases from V and 5 from J; bases not matched to a gene: 4. Germline V lookup: CDR1 MNHEY, CDR2 SMNVEV (reference sequence). The CDR3 contains 13 residues. Written as DNA, the CDR3 is TGTGCCAGCAGACAGGGGGCGGGTGAGACCCAGTACTTC. Translation: CASRQGAGETQYF.

This clone was seen a handful of times. This CDR3 is also generated by other DNA sequences in the sample. The chain links TRBV18 to TRBJ1-1; unclear D gene. Germline CDR1 KGHSH, CDR2 LQKENI. The CDR3 has 14 residues. Deletions cut 3 bases from V and 1 base from J, with 9 bases between. For the CDR3, the DNA is TGTGCCAGCTCACCCAACTCAGGGAACACTGAAGCTTTCTTT. This translates into CASSPNSGNTEAFF.

The table lists this clone with a few counts. This sequence joins TRBV18 and TRBJ2-5; D not certain. The closer fit of TRBJ2-7 to the DNA end suggests the J call may be wrong. This CDR3 spans 13 amino acids. Per germline, CDR1 KGHSH and CDR2 LQKENI. The chain's CDR3 is CASSPPSSYEQYF. The CDR3 region has the DNA TGTGCCAGCTCACCACCGAGCTCCTACGAGCAGTACTTC.

In this sample, this clone turned up a few times. The gene calls are TRBV7-2 and TRBJ2-7; D is unresolved. Germline-derived CDR1 and CDR2 are SGHTA and FQGNSA. The CDR3 is 14 amino acids. Trimming stripped 0 bases from V and 4 bases from J, with 10 bases between. This CDR3 reads CASSLARRSYEQYF. The CDR3 DNA reads TGTGCCAGCAGCTTAGCGCGTCGATCATACGAGCAGTACTTC.

This chain joins TRBV6-5 and TRBJ2-5; D unresolved. This CDR3 region has 12 residues. Between the trimmed V and J ends, which lost 5 bases and 7 bases, there was a span of 11 bases. Germline V gives CDR1 MNHEY, CDR2 SVGAGI. The DNA for the CDR3 is TGTGCCAGCAGTAGTACTTCGGGGACCCAGTACTTC. Protein product: CASSSTSGTQYF.

The chain's CDR3 is CASSLGTGYEKLFF. The DNA of the CDR3 is TGTGCCAGCAGCTTAGGGACAGGGTATGAAAAACTGTTTTTT. The chain joins TRBV7-2 to TRBJ1-4; 8 positions match TRBD1. Losses at the gene ends were 1 base for V and 6 bases for J; bases not matched to a gene: 1. CDR1 SGHTA and CDR2 FQGNSA come from the germline V gene. The CDR3 is 14 residues long.

The chain employs TRBV11-3 and TRBJ2-3; 7 nucleotides line up with TRBD1. V was clipped by 5 bases and J by 0 bases; unmatched bases: 8. CDR1 and CDR2 (germline): SGHNT, YENEEA. This CDR3 has 16 amino acids. Here the CDR3 reads CASSPHPGGSTDTQYF. CDR3 nucleotide sequence: TGTGCCAGCAGCCCCCACCCAGGGGGAAGCACAGATACGCAGTATTTT.

Here the CDR3 reads CASSFNHNEQFF. In DNA form, the CDR3 reads TGTGCCAGCAGCTTCAACCACAATGAGCAGTTCTTC. The chain combines TRBV7-2 with TRBJ2-1, with D unclear. Per germline, CDR1 SGHTA and CDR2 FQGNSA. V lost 3 bases and J 5 bases, leaving 5 bases between the germline ends. The CDR3 consists of 12 residues.

In this sample, this clone turned up once. The rearrangement joins TRBV7-2 to TRBJ1-5; D remains unclear. V gave up 4 bases and J gave up 5 bases, with 6 bases separating them. The CDR3 has 12 amino acids. Germline V lookup: CDR1 SGHTA, CDR2 FQGNSA. The CDR3 protein is CASSSADQPQHF. CDR3 DNA sequence: TGTGCCAGCAGCTCTGCAGATCAGCCCCAGCATTTT.

This clone was observed a handful of times. The V gene is TRBV19, the J gene TRBJ2-7, with D perhaps assigned TRBD1 or TRBD2 (5 bases each). Germline CDR1 and CDR2: LNHDA and SQIVND (reference sequence). The V end lost 6 bases, the J end lost 2 bases, and 17 bases lay between the germline ends. CDR3 length equals 15 residues. CDR3 DNA: TGTGCCAGTAGCGACGTGGGCCGAGGGGCCTACGAGCAGTACTTC. This sequence encodes CASSDVGRGAYEQYF. Complete variable domain (other parts from reference TRBV19 and TRBJ2-7): DGGITQSPKYLFRKEGQNVTLSCEQNLNHDAMYWYRQDPGQGLRLIYYSQIVNDFQKGDIAEGYSVSREKKESFPLTVTSAQKNPTAFYLCASSDVGRGAYEQYFGPGTRLTVT.

This clone was seen more than once but under ten times. The J gene is TRBJ1-2, the V gene TRBV6-6, with D perhaps TRBD1 (5 bases). Germline values: CDR1 MNHNY, CDR2 SVGAGI (reference sequence). V was shortened by 6 bases and J by 7 bases, with 21 bases between the two germline ends. The CDR3 contains 15 residues. The CDR3 nucleotides read TGTGCCAGCAGCTTTACCGGAGCCGGGGCTGGTGGCTACACCTTC. Its protein product is CASSFTGAGAGGYTF.

There are a few counts of this clone. This sequence joins TRBV25-1 and TRBJ1-2; D gene uncertain. Germline CDR1 MGHDK, CDR2 SYGVNS. V was pared by 5 bases and J by 2 bases, with 12 bases between. The CDR3 contains 14 residues. CDR3 bases: TGTGCCAGCAGTCCCGGGGAGACCAACTATGGCTACACCTTC. Encoded protein: CASSPGETNYGYTF.

This clone was counted only a few times. The J gene is TRBJ2-7, the V gene TRBV9; a possible D gene is TRBD1 (5 bases). CDR3 size: 14 residues. Germline-derived CDR1 and CDR2 are SGDLS and YYNGEE. The V end lost 4 bases, the J end lost 0 bases, and 11 bases lay between the germline ends. The CDR3 nucleotides read TGTGCCAGCAGCCTGACAGCGACCTCCTACGAGCAGTACTTC. It codes for CASSLTATSYEQYF. Using reference TRBV9 and TRBJ2-7 for the parts outside the CDR3, the full variable domain is DSGVTQTPKHLITATGQRVTLRCSPRSGDLSVYWYQQSLDQGLQFLIQYYNGEERAKGNILERFSAQQFPDLHSELNLSSLELGDSALYFCASSLTATSYEQYFGPGTRLTVT.

This chain connects TRBV5-6 to TRBJ1-1; no clear D gene. The germline gives CDR1 SGHDT, CDR2 YYEEEE. V shed 2 bases and J shed 1 base, with 6 bases lying between them. This CDR3 is 13 amino acids long. DNA for the CDR3: TGTGCCAGCAGCTTTTCATCGAACACTGAAGCTTTCTTT. Amino acids: CASSFSSNTEAFF.

This clone was found many times. This chain connects TRBV28 to TRBJ2-2; tentative D call: TRBD1 (5 bases). Trimming stripped 3 bases from V and 6 bases from J, with 8 bases between. CDR3 length: 13 amino acids. In germline, CDR1 is MDHEN, CDR2 SYDVKM. CDR3 nucleotides: TGTGCCAGCAGTTTTTACAGGCCCGGGGAGCTGTTTTTT. It encodes CASSFYRPGELFF.